These 10 T cell receptor beta chains share one sample of origin, sequenced in a study of T cell repertoires in cytomegalovirus infection. MiXCR, applied by TCRdb to the reads, yields one record per CDR3 protein. This table holds roughly 700,000 distinct CDR3 sequences, around 30% found once. No antigen has been assigned to these receptors. The specimen comprised cultured PBMCs, sampled from culture after CMV antigen stimulation. These receptors came from a human donor in good health (CMV status not recorded). Some clones in this sample may be carry-over from other donors' samples.

The table lists this clonotype with a few counts. J is TRBJ2-5 and V is TRBV19; D perhaps matches TRBD1 (6 bases). Trimming removed 7 bases at V and 2 bases at J, with 14 bases between. The length of the CDR3 is 14 residues. CDR1 and CDR2 (germline): LNHDA, SQIVND (reference sequence). The CDR3 region is CASNRGGRQETQYF. CDR3 DNA sequence: TGTGCCAGTAACCGAGGGGGTAGGCAAGAGACCCAGTACTTC.

The table lists this clonotype with a few counts. This chain connects TRBV20-1 to TRBJ1-1; maybe TRBD1 (6 bases). Germline V CDR1 and CDR2: DFQATT, SNEGSKA (reference sequence). The CDR3 runs 17 residues. Deletions cut 0 bases from V and 3 bases from J, with 20 bases between. Here the CDR3 reads CSARDDVRNGGYTEAFF. The DNA for the CDR3 is TGCAGTGCTAGAGATGACGTCCGCAACGGGGGCTACACTGAAGCTTTCTTT.

The V gene is TRBV7-2, the J gene TRBJ2-5, with D hard to call. Germline V gene lookup returns CDR1 SGHTA and CDR2 FQGNSA. The CDR3 extends over 14 amino acids. The germline V and J ends were trimmed by 5 bases and 4 bases, with 14 bases remaining between them. CDR3 protein: CASSPRRSRETQYF. The CDR3 nucleotides are TGTGCCAGCAGCCCCCGGCGGTCCAGAGAGACCCAGTACTTC. The variable domain in full, with the rest retrieved from reference TRBV7-2 and TRBJ2-5, is GAGVSQSPSNKVTEKGKDVELRCDPISGHTALYWYRQSLGQGLEFLIYFQGNSAPDKSGLPSDRFSAERTGGSVSTLTIQRTQQEDSAVYLCASSPRRSRETQYFGPGTRLLVL.

V gene TRBV5-4 combines with J gene TRBJ1-6, with D unresolved. The CDR3 runs 18 residues. The V gene lost 2 bases and the J gene lost 5 bases, with 20 bases spanning the gap. The germline V gene encodes CDR1 SGHNT and CDR2 YYREEE (reference sequence). CDR3 coding DNA: TGTGCCAGCAGCTTCCTACCCGCGGGCGGTGGAGATAATTCACCCCTCCACTTT. This sequence encodes CASSFLPAGGGDNSPLHF.

This clonotype was seen ten or more times. This chain connects TRBV6-2 or TRBV6-3 to TRBJ2-1; 10 nucleotides align to TRBD2. J gave up 5 bases and V 10 bases, and 5 bases lay outside the gene matches. The CDR3 is 13 residues long. From germline, CDR1 is MNHEY and CDR2 SVGEGT. The DNA of the CDR3 is TGTGCCACCCGGACTAGCGGTAACAATGAGCAGTTCTTC. Residues: CATRTSGNNEQFF.

This clonotype was picked up many times. CDR3 in DNA: TGTGCCAGCAGCTTAGAGCGGATGGGTGAGCAGTTCTTC. The encoded protein is CASSLERMGEQFF. This sequence joins TRBV7-2 and TRBJ2-1; TRBD2 might be the D (5 bases). This CDR3 comprises 13 residues. V lost 1 base and J 9 bases, leaving 10 bases between the germline ends. The germline V gene encodes CDR1 SGHTA and CDR2 FQGNSA.

The table lists this clonotype with many counts. This chain uses TRBV12-3 or TRBV12-4 with TRBJ1-1; the match to TRBD1 covers 8 bases. Losses at the gene ends were 6 bases for V and 0 bases for J; bases not matched to a gene: 3. This CDR3 region has 14 residues. The CDR3 sequence: CASRTGELNTEAFF. For the CDR3, the DNA is TGTGCCAGCAGGACAGGGGAGTTGAACACTGAAGCTTTCTTT.

The V gene is TRBV7-2, the J gene TRBJ2-3; D gene uncertain. The CDR3 is 14 amino acids. Germline CDR1 reads SGHTA; CDR2 reads FQGNSA. V lost 5 bases and J lost 2, with 11 bases in between. CDR3 residues: CASSRTKLTDTQYF. In DNA, the CDR3 is TGTGCCAGCAGCCGCACCAAGCTCACAGATACGCAGTATTTT.

The chain has TRBV6-1 and TRBJ2-7, with 7 bases that match TRBD2. Trimming cost V 8 bases and J 1 base; bases outside gene matches: 5. Germline values: CDR1 MNHNS, CDR2 SASEGT. This CDR3 has 13 amino acids. DNA of the CDR3: TGTGCCAGCCAGGAAGCGGGGTCCTACGAGCAGTACTTC. Translation: CASQEAGSYEQYF.

This chain connects TRBV5-1 to TRBJ2-3, with 8 bases matching TRBD1. J lost 2 bases, V lost 4 bases, and 18 bases had no gene match. This CDR3 region has 19 residues. Per the germline V gene, CDR1 is SGHRS and CDR2 is YFSETQ. The DNA for the CDR3 is TGCGCCAGCAGCGCCGCCGGGACAGGTTTTTTAGCAAACACAGATACGCAGTATTTT. It codes for CASSAAGTGFLANTDTQYF. The variable domain in full, with the rest retrieved from reference TRBV5-1 and TRBJ2-3, is KAGVTQTPRYLIKTRGQQVTLSCSPISGHRSVSWYQQTPGQGLQFLFEYFSETQRNKGNFPGRFSGRQFSNSRSEMNVSTLELGDSALYLCASSAAGTGFLANTDTQYFGPGTRLTVL.